This T cell receptor (beta chain) was retrieved from a study of shared T cell receptors in the human thymus. The CDR3 runs 17 residues. Trimming pared 6 bases from V and 1 base from J, leaving 21 bases between. CDR1 is SGHVS and CDR2 is FNYEAQ in the germline V gene. Clones were sequenced by immunoSEQ multiplex PCR, and TCRdb holds only the in-frame ones, with some missing. The profile covers some 700,000 clones, with 80% to 90% appearing a single time and 0.008% to 0.011% taken by the ten largest. These data also featured in a second study, about human thymus T cells. That paper notes: Congenital heart defects were the reason for the corrective surgery that the donors, healthy Finnish infants, were having. Thymic resections from corrective heart surgery supplied the tissue. Apparent bias marked the V and J gene usage of thymic and blood repertoires. Related work found strong thymic repertoire overlap between unrelated individuals.

What was sequenced was thymocytes. The receptor comes from a girl in the first two years of life with a congenital heart defect. The V and J genes are TRBV7-6 and TRBJ1-1; no clear D gene. The CDR3: CASSRPEVPPSNTEAFF. The CDR3 region has the DNA TGTGCCAGCAGTCGACCGGAGGTACCCCCCTCGAACACTGAAGCTTTCTTT.